The rows below give T cell receptor beta chains drawn from one sample of a study of blood T cell repertoires in COVID-19. Assay: immunoSEQ multiplex PCR; the TCRdb copy retains only in-frame clones and omits some. The top ten clones hold around an eighth of a sample with about 64,000 clones, around four fifths of them seen once. The sequencing sample was made of peripheral blood. These receptors originate from a human donor in a cohort sampled during active COVID-19. Each CDR3 is given with its conserved first and last residue. Each record gives: V gene, J gene, CDR3 protein.

>TRBV11-2|TRBJ2-5
CASSLQGQETQYF
>TRBV7-2|TRBJ2-3
CASSLGLAGGADTQYF
>TRBV5-6|TRBJ2-5
CASSLTQGFQETQYF
>TRBV11-3|TRBJ2-7
CASSLGTTAGEQYF
>TRBV18|TRBJ2-7
CASSPTPGQKGYEQYF
>TRBV3-1/TRBV3-2|TRBJ2-3
CASSQPTSGGGRDTQYF
>TRBV18|TRBJ2-3
CASSPPSGRDTQYF
>TRBV5-4|TRBJ2-3
CASSLQGATDTQYF
>TRBV10-1|TRBJ1-2
CASSERGGYGYTF
>TRBV5-4|TRBJ1-1
CASSLQGELAEAFF
>TRBV7-2|TRBJ2-5
CASSSPGLAGQTQYF
>TRBV19|TRBJ1-5
CASSMTMGWGQPQHF
>TRBV6-2/TRBV6-3|TRBJ1-5
CASSYSGRDNQPQHF
>TRBV9|TRBJ2-1
CASSAGTSAYNEQFF
>TRBV5-1|TRBJ2-2
CASSMRLAANTGELFF
>TRBV11-2|TRBJ2-3
CASSLAAGGLWDTQYF
>TRBV15|TRBJ2-7
CATSRAPIGAHEQYF
>TRBV3-1/TRBV3-2|TRBJ1-2
CASSQTGGGHGYTF
>TRBV3-1/TRBV3-2|TRBJ1-1
CASSYDGGGTEAFF
>TRBV9|TRBJ1-2
CASSVTGVYGYTF
>TRBV4-1|TRBJ2-5
CASSHGVGQETQYF
>TRBV15|TRBJ2-3
CATGAGITDTQYF
>TRBV30|TRBJ1-6
CAWSSRRSNSPLHF
>TRBV30|TRBJ1-2
CAWRDRGLLNYGYTF
>TRBV7-9|TRBJ1-1
CASSPGRTEAFF
>TRBV11-2|TRBJ1-1
CASSPDRGYTEAFF
>TRBV7-6|TRBJ2-3
CASSLLGLGGSGTDTQYF
>TRBV6-5|TRBJ2-5
CASSYGFEEQETQYF
>TRBV20-1|TRBJ1-4
CSAPSGGKLFF
>TRBV12-3/TRBV12-4|TRBJ1-1
CASSLMGQDEAFF
>TRBV9|TRBJ2-1
CASSVGESEQFF
>TRBV27|TRBJ2-1
CASSLSTSNYNEQFF
>TRBV6-5|TRBJ1-1
CASSYGGGGGEAFF
>TRBV10-1|TRBJ2-3
CASRDSGGSDTQYF
>TRBV10-1|TRBJ2-3
CASSESRGGTDTQYF
>TRBV6-4|TRBJ1-2
CASSDGAGRGYGYTF
>TRBV5-1|TRBJ2-1
CASSVGGAIDNEQFF
>TRBV7-9|TRBJ1-1
CASSATGNTEAFF
>TRBV29-1|TRBJ2-7
CSVELQNEQYF
>TRBV7-6|TRBJ1-4
CASSAKTATNEKLFF
>TRBV12-5|TRBJ1-2
CASGLVGTAQRGYTF
>TRBV7-2|TRBJ2-6
CASSSRQGLNVLTF
>TRBV19|TRBJ2-2
CASRDQYYGTGGSTGELFF
>TRBV6-4|TRBJ1-2
CASSDSSQVKGQYGYTF
>TRBV30|TRBJ1-5
CAWSDGDSFGNQPQHF
>TRBV5-1|TRBJ1-2
CASSLARAPDGYTF
>TRBV11-2|TRBJ2-2
CASSVGLAGAGGELFF
>TRBV7-9|TRBJ1-6
CASSLEGATGYSYNSPLHF
>TRBV2|TRBJ1-5
CASSDDGLGNQPQHF
>TRBV28|TRBJ1-6
CASSLSGALNSPLHF
>TRBV6-5|TRBJ1-4
CASSYSSGRSYEKLFF
>TRBV3-1/TRBV3-2|TRBJ2-7
CASSQIPSGEGEQYF
>TRBV19|TRBJ1-2
CASSRTGKGYGYTF
>TRBV19|TRBJ1-3
CASSILGQQVNTIYF
>TRBV12-2|TRBJ1-5
CASFLVVHGDQPQHF